The sequence of this TCR beta chain was determined in a study of response to subunit inactivated influenza vaccine. One entry per CDR3 protein, called by TCRdb with MiXCR from the RT-PCR reads. Of about 650,000 distinct CDR3 sequences detected, 15% to 17% appear once; the ten largest clones hold 11%. CDR1 and CDR2 from the germline V gene are SGHRS and YFSETQ. The CDR3 runs 17 residues. Trimming shortened V by 0 bases and J by 1 base, and 16 bases separated the two germline ends. This chain links TRBV5-1 with TRBJ1-1, with TRBD1 as a possible D gene (5 bases). The starting material was PBMCs from blood, obtained 11 to 12 days after vaccination. The TCR originated in a man in his fifties who received an inactivated influenza vaccine. CDR3 protein: CASSLVSSLGGNTEAFF. The DNA of the CDR3 is TGCGCCAGCAGCTTGGTCTCAAGTCTCGGGGGGAACACTGAAGCTTTCTTT.